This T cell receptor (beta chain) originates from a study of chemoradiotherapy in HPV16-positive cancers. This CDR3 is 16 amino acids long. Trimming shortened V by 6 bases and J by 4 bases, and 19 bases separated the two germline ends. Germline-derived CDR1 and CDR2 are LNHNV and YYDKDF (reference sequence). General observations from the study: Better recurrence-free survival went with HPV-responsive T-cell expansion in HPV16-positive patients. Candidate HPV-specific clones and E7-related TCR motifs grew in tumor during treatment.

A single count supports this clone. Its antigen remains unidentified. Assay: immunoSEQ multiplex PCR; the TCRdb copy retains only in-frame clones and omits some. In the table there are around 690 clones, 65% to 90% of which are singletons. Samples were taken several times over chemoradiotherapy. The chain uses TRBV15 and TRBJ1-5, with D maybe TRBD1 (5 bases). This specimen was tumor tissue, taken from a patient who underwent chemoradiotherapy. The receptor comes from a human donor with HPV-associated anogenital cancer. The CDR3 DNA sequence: TGTGCCACCAGTTGGGACCGCAATGTAGGGAATCAGCCCCAGCATTTT. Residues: CATSWDRNVGNQPQHF.